Listed below are T cell receptor beta chains from one sample, sequenced in a study of T cell repertoires in cytomegalovirus infection. In TCRdb, the reads were re-called with MiXCR into one record per CDR3 protein. The top ten clones hold approximately 15% of a sample with fewer than 300,000 distinct CDR3 sequences, roughly 26% of them seen once. Material for sequencing was PBMCs. The receptor source for this set is a human donor in good health (CMV status not recorded). Some clones in this sample may be carry-over from other donors' samples. The CDR3 runs from the conserved cysteine through the conserved F or W. The D gene is left open where the match is weak. Where a row states a size, it is once, few, many or the class of an expanded clone; other rows omit it.

clone size,V gene,D gene,J gene,CDR3 protein,CDR3 DNA
few,TRBV29-1,TRBD2,TRBJ2-7,CSVEGLAGTSYEQYF,TGCAGCGTTGAAGGGCTAGCGGGAACCAGCTACGAGCAGTACTTC
many,TRBV7-2,NA,TRBJ2-5,CASSFGTQETQYF,TGTGCCAGCAGCTTTGGTACCCAAGAGACCCAGTACTTC
NA,TRBV7-2,TRBD1,TRBJ1-1,CASSPRPGQDLLNTEAFF,TGTGCCAGCAGCCCGAGACCGGGACAGGACCTGTTGAACACTGAAGCTTTCTTT
NA,TRBV7-8,TRBD1,TRBJ1-2,CASSLHGGGNNNYGYTF,TGTGCCAGCAGCTTACATGGAGGGGGCAATAATAACTATGGCTACACCTTC
once,TRBV20-1,NA,TRBJ1-5,CSAEATGPNQPQHF,TGCAGTGCCGAAGCTACAGGGCCTAATCAGCCCCAGCATTTT
few,TRBV7-2,TRBD1,TRBJ1-1,CASSIQGAGTEAFF,TGTGCCAGCAGCATACAGGGGGCCGGCACTGAAGCTTTCTTT
NA,TRBV12-3/TRBV12-4,TRBD2,TRBJ2-7,CASSLGLAGIEQYF,TGTGCCAGCAGTCTCGGACTAGCGGGAATCGAGCAGTACTTC
NA,TRBV28,NA,TRBJ1-1,CASSFGPGGWTEAFF,NA
few,TRBV2,NA,TRBJ2-1,CASSRWGANVDNEQFF,TGTGCCAGCAGTCGTTGGGGGGCTAATGTGGACAATGAGCAGTTCTTC
many,TRBV7-2,NA,TRBJ1-6,CASSLFGLTGSPLHF,TGTGCCAGCAGCTTATTTGGACTGACCGGTTCACCCCTCCACTTT